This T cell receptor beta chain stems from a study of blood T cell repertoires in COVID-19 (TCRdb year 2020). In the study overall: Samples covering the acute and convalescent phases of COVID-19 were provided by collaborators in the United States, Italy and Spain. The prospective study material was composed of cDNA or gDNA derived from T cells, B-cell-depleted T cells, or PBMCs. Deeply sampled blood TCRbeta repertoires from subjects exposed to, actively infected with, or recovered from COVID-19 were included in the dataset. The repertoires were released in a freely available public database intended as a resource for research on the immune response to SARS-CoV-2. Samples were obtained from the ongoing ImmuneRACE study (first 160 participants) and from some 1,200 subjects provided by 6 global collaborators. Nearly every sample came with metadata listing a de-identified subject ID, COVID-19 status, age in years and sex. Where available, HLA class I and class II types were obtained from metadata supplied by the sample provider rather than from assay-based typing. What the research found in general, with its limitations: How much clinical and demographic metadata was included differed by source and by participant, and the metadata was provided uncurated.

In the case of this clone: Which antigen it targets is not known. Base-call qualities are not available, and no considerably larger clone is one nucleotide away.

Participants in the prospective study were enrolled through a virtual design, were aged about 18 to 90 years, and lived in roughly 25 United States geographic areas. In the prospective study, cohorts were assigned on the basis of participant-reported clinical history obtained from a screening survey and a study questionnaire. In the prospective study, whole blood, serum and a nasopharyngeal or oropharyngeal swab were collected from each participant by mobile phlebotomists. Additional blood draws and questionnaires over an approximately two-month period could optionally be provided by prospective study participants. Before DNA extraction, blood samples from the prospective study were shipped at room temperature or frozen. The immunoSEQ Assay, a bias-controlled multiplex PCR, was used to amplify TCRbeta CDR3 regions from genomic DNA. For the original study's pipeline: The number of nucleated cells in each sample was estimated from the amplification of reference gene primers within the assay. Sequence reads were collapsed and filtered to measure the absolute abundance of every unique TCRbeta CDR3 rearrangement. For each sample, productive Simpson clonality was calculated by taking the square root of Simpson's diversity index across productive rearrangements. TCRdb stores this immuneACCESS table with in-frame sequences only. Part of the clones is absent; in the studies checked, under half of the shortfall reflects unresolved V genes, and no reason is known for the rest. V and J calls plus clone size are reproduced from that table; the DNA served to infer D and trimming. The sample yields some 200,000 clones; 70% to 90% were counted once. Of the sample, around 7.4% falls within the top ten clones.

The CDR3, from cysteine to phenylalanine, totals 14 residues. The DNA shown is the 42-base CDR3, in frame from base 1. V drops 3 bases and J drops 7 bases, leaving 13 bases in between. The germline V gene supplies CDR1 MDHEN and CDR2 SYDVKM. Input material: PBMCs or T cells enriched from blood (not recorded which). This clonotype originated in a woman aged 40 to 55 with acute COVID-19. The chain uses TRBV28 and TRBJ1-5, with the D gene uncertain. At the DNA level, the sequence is TGTGCCAGCAGTTTTGGCAGCGGAACCCAGCCCCAGCATTTT. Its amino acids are CASSFGSGTQPQHF.